These 5 T cell receptor beta chains share one sample of origin, sequenced in a study of cytomegalovirus exposure and HLA in healthy donors. With 60 Vbeta and 13 Jbeta primers, the PCR was carried out. Profiling relied on immunoSEQ multiplex PCR, and the TCRdb table lists in-frame clones only, not all of them. The data contain roughly 38,000 clones, roughly 90% of them singletons. The sample consisted of PBMCs. These receptor sequences come from a woman in her late teens or twenties in good health and CMV-seronegative.

The chain couples TRBV20-1 to TRBJ2-7; D is possibly TRBD2 (5 bases). CDR1 and CDR2 (germline): DFQATT, SNEGSKA (reference sequence). There are 11 residues in the CDR3. V lost 6 bases and J 7 bases, leaving 13 bases between the germline ends. The CDR3 here is CSASDTGEQYF. CDR3 coding DNA: TGCAGTGCCAGCGATACGGGGGAGCAGTACTTC.

The rearrangement joins TRBV18 to TRBJ1-2; no clear D gene. CDR1 and CDR2 (germline): KGHSH, LQKENI. The V and J ends lost 1 base and 2 bases respectively, with 11 bases between them. This CDR3 is built from 15 residues. The CDR3 coding sequence is TGTGCCAGCTCACCACTATCTAGCGGCAACTATGGCTACACCTTC. Protein product: CASSPLSSGNYGYTF. Looking up the rest from reference TRBV18 and TRBJ1-2 gives the full variable domain: NAGVMQNPRHLVRRRGQEARLRCSPMKGHSHVYWYRQLPEEGLKFMVYLQKENIIDESGMPKERFSAEFPKEGPSILRIQQVVRGDSAAYFCASSPLSSGNYGYTFGSGTRLTVV.

The chain links TRBV6-1 to TRBJ1-2; possibly TRBD1 for D (5 bases). This CDR3 spans 12 amino acids. Per the germline V gene, CDR1 is MNHNS and CDR2 is SASEGT. Trimming took off 4 bases at V and 5 bases at J, with 8 bases between the two ends. CDR3 loop: CASSGQNYGYTF. The CDR3 bases are TGTGCCAGCAGTGGACAGAATTATGGCTACACCTTC.

This rearrangement joins TRBV30 to TRBJ2-1, with 9 nucleotides matching TRBD2. J gave up 3 bases and V 7 bases, and 13 bases lay outside the gene matches. This CDR3 spans 16 amino acids. Germline CDR1 is GTSNPN and CDR2 is SVGIG (reference sequence). The chain's CDR3 is CALPRGGRDYYNEQFF. CDR3 bases: TGTGCCTTGCCGAGGGGCGGGAGGGACTACTACAATGAGCAGTTCTTC.

This chain links TRBV28 with TRBJ2-7; TRBD2 matches at 10 bases. Germline CDR1 and CDR2: MDHEN and SYDVKM. The J segment lost 1 base and the V segment lost 6 bases, leaving 12 bases of the junction unmatched. The CDR3 runs to 17 residues. The CDR3 DNA reads as TGTGCCAGCAGCATACTAAAAGCGGGAGGGCGGTCCTACGAGCAGTACTTC. It codes for CASSILKAGGRSYEQYF.